The 5 T cell receptor beta chains below all came from one sample that was sequenced in a study of blood T cell repertoires in COVID-19. Data came from immunoSEQ multiplex PCR; TCRdb stores just in-frame clones and leaves some out. The table includes around 60,000 clones, around 89% detected once. Material for sequencing was peripheral blood. The receptors were gathered from a human donor in a cohort sampled during active COVID-19.

This clone turned up a few times. The V and J genes are TRBV7-9 and TRBJ1-4, with D uncertain. Germline CDR1 SEHNR, CDR2 FQNEAQ (reference sequence). The CDR3 is made up of 13 amino acids. Trimming cost V 5 bases and J 5 bases, with 9 bases left between them. Here the CDR3 DNA reads TGTGCCAGCAGCATCACCGAGAATGAAAAACTGTTTTTT. Translation: CASSITENEKLFF. Filled out from reference TRBV7-9 and TRBJ1-4, the complete variable domain reads DTGVSQNPRHKITKRGQNVTFRCDPISEHNRLYWYRQTLGQGPEFLTYFQNEAQLEKSRLLSDRFSAERPKGSFSTLEIQRTEQGDSAMYLCASSITENEKLFFGSGTQLSVL.

V gene TRBV27 combines with J gene TRBJ1-2; 7 bases align to TRBD1. This CDR3 is 14 amino acids long. V gave up 3 bases and J gave up 3 bases; unmatched junction bases: 4. Germline lookup yields CDR1 MNHEY and CDR2 SMNVEV (reference sequence). CDR3 coding DNA: TGTGCCAGCAGTTTGTATACAGGGGACTATGGCTACACCTTC. It specifies CASSLYTGDYGYTF.

CDR3 DNA sequence: TGTGCCAGCAGCGTAGATGAGGCCGGGGAGCTGTTTTTT. Translating it yields CASSVDEAGELFF. J is TRBJ2-2 and V is TRBV9; D is ambiguous. CDR1 and CDR2 (germline): SGDLS, YYNGEE. Trimming removed 0 bases at V and 6 bases at J, with 6 bases between. The CDR3 runs to 13 residues.

This rearrangement joins TRBV7-9 to TRBJ2-1, with 7 bases fitting TRBD2. J gave up 7 bases and V 5 bases, and 20 bases lay outside the gene matches. CDR3 length: 18 amino acids. CDR1 and CDR2 from the germline V gene are SEHNR and FQNEAQ (reference sequence). In DNA form, the CDR3 reads TGTGCCAGCAGCCTTCCGGAGGGAGCGGGAAGGAAGTTTAATGAGCAGTTCTTC. Translating it yields CASSLPEGAGRKFNEQFF.

The chain links TRBV4-1 to TRBJ2-1; 9 bases align to TRBD2. CDR1 is MGHRA, CDR2 YSYEKL, per germline. The CDR3 spans 16 residues. V lost 2 bases, J lost 4 bases, and 6 bases stayed unmatched. For the CDR3, the DNA is TGCGCCAGCAGCCAAATTAGCGGGGGCTTTTACAATGAGCAGTTCTTC. It yields the protein CASSQISGGFYNEQFF.